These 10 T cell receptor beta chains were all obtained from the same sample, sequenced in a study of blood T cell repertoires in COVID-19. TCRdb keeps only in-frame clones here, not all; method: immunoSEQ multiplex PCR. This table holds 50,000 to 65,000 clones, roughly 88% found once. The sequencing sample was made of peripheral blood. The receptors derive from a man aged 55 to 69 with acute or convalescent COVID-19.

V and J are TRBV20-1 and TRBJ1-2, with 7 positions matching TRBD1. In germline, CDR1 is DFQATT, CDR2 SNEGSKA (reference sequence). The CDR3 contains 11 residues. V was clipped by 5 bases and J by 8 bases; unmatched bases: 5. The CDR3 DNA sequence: TGCAGTGCTCCCACAGGGGAGGGCTACACCTTC. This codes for CSAPTGEGYTF.

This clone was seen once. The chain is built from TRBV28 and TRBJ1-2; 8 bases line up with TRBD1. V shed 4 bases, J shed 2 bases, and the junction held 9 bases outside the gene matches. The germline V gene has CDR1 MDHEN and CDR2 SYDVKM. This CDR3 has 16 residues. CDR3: CASSSLGTGGNYGYTF. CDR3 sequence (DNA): TGTGCCAGCAGTTCCTTGGGCACAGGGGGGAACTATGGCTACACCTTC.

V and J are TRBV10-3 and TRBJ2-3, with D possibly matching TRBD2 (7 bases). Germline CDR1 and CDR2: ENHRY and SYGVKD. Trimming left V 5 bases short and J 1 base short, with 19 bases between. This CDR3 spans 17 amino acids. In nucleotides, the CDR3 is TGTGCCATCAGTAGGGTAGGGGGGGGTCTTGGCACAGATACGCAGTATTTT. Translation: CAISRVGGGLGTDTQYF.

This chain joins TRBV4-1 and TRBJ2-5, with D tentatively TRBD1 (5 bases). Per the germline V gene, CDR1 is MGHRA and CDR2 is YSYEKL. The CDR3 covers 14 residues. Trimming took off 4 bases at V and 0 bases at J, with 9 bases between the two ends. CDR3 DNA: TGCGCCAGCAGCCGACAGCAAGACCAAGAGACCCAGTACTTC. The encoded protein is CASSRQQDQETQYF.

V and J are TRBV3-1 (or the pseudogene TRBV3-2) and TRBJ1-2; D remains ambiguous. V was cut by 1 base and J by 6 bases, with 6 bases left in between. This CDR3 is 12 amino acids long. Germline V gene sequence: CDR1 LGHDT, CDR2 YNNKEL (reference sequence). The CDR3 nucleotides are TGTGCCAGCAGCCAAGGGGCAGATGGCTACACCTTC. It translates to CASSQGADGYTF.

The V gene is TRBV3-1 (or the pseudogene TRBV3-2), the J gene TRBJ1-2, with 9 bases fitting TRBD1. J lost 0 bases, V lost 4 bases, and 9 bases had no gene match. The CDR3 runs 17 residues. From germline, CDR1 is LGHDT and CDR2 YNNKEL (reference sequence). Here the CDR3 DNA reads TGTGCCAGCAGCCCCGCCGGGACAGGGCCCGCTAACTATGGCTACACCTTC. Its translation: CASSPAGTGPANYGYTF.

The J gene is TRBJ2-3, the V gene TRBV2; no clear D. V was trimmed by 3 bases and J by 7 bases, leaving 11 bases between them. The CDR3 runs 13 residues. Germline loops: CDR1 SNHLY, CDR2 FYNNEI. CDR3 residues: CASSENSLNTQYF. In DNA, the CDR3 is TGTGCCAGCAGTGAGAATAGTTTAAATACGCAGTATTTT.

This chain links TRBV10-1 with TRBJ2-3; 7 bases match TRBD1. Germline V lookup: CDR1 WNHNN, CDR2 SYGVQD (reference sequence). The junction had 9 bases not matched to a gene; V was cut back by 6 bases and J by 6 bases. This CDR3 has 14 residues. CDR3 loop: CASSTGQQADTQYF. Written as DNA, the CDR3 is TGCGCCAGCAGCACGGGACAGCAGGCGGATACGCAGTATTTT.

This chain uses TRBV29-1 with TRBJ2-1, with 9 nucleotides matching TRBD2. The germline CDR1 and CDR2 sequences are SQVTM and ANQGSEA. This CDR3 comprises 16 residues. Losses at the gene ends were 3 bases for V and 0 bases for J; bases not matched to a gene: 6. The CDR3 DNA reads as TGCAGCGTTGAGAGGGCTAGCGGGGACTCCTACAATGAGCAGTTCTTC. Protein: CSVERASGDSYNEQFF.

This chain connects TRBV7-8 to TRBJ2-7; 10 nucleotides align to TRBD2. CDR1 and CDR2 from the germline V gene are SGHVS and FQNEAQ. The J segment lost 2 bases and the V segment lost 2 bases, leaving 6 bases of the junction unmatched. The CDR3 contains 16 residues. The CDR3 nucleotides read TGTGCCAGCAGCTTATTAAGACTAGCGGGCCCCTACGAGCAGTACTTC. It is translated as CASSLLRLAGPYEQYF.